A selection of T cell receptor beta chains follows, all from one sample in a study of T cell repertoires in cytomegalovirus infection. TCRdb processed the reads anew with MiXCR; each CDR3 protein has one entry. The table has about 71,000 distinct CDR3 sequences, 20% to 25% seen once. These receptors have no identified antigens. Source: CD8+ T cells from cultured PBMCs, taken from culture after CMV antigen stimulation. These receptors all come from a human donor in good health (CMV status not recorded). Some clones in this sample may be carry-over from other donors' samples. Both conserved end residues are part of each CDR3. The order of the fields is V gene, J gene, CDR3 protein.

v_gene: TRBV7-9
j_gene: TRBJ2-1
CDR3aa: CASSPELAAVEQFF

v_gene: TRBV7-2
j_gene: TRBJ1-2
CDR3aa: CASSRKEGNYGYTF

v_gene: TRBV6-2/TRBV6-3
j_gene: TRBJ2-4
CDR3aa: CASSASGGAKNIQYF

v_gene: TRBV27
j_gene: TRBJ2-7
CDR3aa: CATKPQADGAYQQYF

v_gene: TRBV7-2
j_gene: TRBJ2-1
CDR3aa: CASSVVYYEQFF

v_gene: TRBV7-6
j_gene: TRBJ2-7
CDR3aa: CASSLALGIGYEQYF

v_gene: TRBV11-2
j_gene: TRBJ2-5
CDR3aa: CASSPSPGPKETQYF

v_gene: TRBV2
j_gene: TRBJ1-5
CDR3aa: CASRRDSNQPQHF

v_gene: TRBV28
j_gene: TRBJ2-7
CDR3aa: CASSYNGYEQYF

v_gene: TRBV12-3/TRBV12-4
j_gene: TRBJ1-1
CDR3aa: CASSRKTGAQIEAFF

v_gene: TRBV7-2
j_gene: TRBJ2-7
CDR3aa: CASSISTDEQYF

v_gene: TRBV7-9
j_gene: TRBJ2-3
CDR3aa: CASSLAGLAQDTQYF

v_gene: TRBV4-1
j_gene: TRBJ1-1
CDR3aa: CASSQVKGPGGTEAFF

v_gene: TRBV7-9
j_gene: TRBJ2-5
CDR3aa: CASSLVRSEETQYF

v_gene: TRBV6-2/TRBV6-3
j_gene: TRBJ1-2
CDR3aa: CASRISDGQVYYGYTF

v_gene: TRBV6-2/TRBV6-3
j_gene: TRBJ1-1
CDR3aa: CASSPVQGNTEAFF

v_gene: TRBV7-2
j_gene: TRBJ2-1
CDR3aa: CASSYPQVLGHEQFF

v_gene: TRBV5-4
j_gene: TRBJ2-3
CDR3aa: CASSFGQGLTDTQYF

v_gene: TRBV5-5
j_gene: TRBJ2-3
CDR3aa: CASSLRLSLTDTQYF

v_gene: TRBV28
j_gene: TRBJ1-6
CDR3aa: CASSLGQGFNSPLHF

v_gene: TRBV6-6
j_gene: TRBJ1-1
CDR3aa: CASSYGSGLNTEAFF

v_gene: TRBV7-2
j_gene: TRBJ1-1
CDR3aa: CASNLGRQFNTEAFF

v_gene: TRBV7-2
j_gene: TRBJ2-7
CDR3aa: CASRRARTGIYEQYF

v_gene: TRBV12-3/TRBV12-4
j_gene: TRBJ1-1
CDR3aa: CASSLNPVNTEAFF

v_gene: TRBV27
j_gene: TRBJ2-7
CDR3aa: CASSLVFGSSYEQYF

v_gene: TRBV4-2
j_gene: TRBJ2-7
CDR3aa: CASSQEHGYEQYF

v_gene: TRBV19
j_gene: TRBJ2-3
CDR3aa: CASKASTDTQYF

v_gene: TRBV7-2
j_gene: TRBJ1-4
CDR3aa: CASSLGRRGGGEKLFF

v_gene: TRBV7-8
j_gene: TRBJ2-7
CDR3aa: CASSRTLNVEQYF

v_gene: TRBV3-1
j_gene: TRBJ1-3
CDR3aa: CASSQGGLWGNTIYF

v_gene: TRBV2
j_gene: TRBJ2-4
CDR3aa: CASSEISPRDTLTKNIQYF

v_gene: TRBV19
j_gene: TRBJ1-2
CDR3aa: CASSHQGHYGYTF

v_gene: TRBV6-2/TRBV6-3
j_gene: TRBJ1-1
CDR3aa: CASGWDASVGDTEAFF

v_gene: TRBV6-2/TRBV6-3
j_gene: TRBJ2-1
CDR3aa: CASSYPAHKQFF

v_gene: TRBV7-9
j_gene: TRBJ1-1
CDR3aa: CASSSPGREKAFF

v_gene: TRBV4-1
j_gene: TRBJ2-3
CDR3aa: CASSQDPGVAGTDTQYF

v_gene: TRBV19
j_gene: TRBJ2-1
CDR3aa: CASRGQGANNEQFF

v_gene: TRBV29-1
j_gene: TRBJ1-2
CDR3aa: CSVDAGYGYTF

v_gene: TRBV7-8
j_gene: TRBJ1-5
CDR3aa: CASTWGQSNQPQHF

v_gene: TRBV6-2/TRBV6-3
j_gene: TRBJ2-5
CDR3aa: CASSYPSETQYF

v_gene: TRBV28
j_gene: TRBJ1-1
CDR3aa: CASSLPGTEGTEAFF

v_gene: TRBV7-2
j_gene: TRBJ2-3
CDR3aa: CASSYFRDRLADTQYF

v_gene: TRBV27
j_gene: TRBJ2-1
CDR3aa: CASSLYDGEKFF

v_gene: TRBV27
j_gene: TRBJ1-5
CDR3aa: CASSFDGNSNQPQHF

v_gene: TRBV28
j_gene: TRBJ1-2
CDR3aa: CASSLFTGDYGYTF

v_gene: TRBV7-2
j_gene: TRBJ1-1
CDR3aa: CASSWAPMNTEAFF

v_gene: TRBV7-2
j_gene: TRBJ1-6
CDR3aa: CASSSRPSSYNSPLHF

v_gene: TRBV4-1
j_gene: TRBJ2-3
CDR3aa: CASSLPGDTDTQYF

v_gene: TRBV6-6
j_gene: TRBJ1-3
CDR3aa: CASSQARVSGNTIYF

v_gene: TRBV19
j_gene: TRBJ1-2
CDR3aa: CASSRGTVYGYTF

v_gene: TRBV29-1
j_gene: TRBJ1-1
CDR3aa: CSVLGGAQNTEAFF

v_gene: TRBV5-4
j_gene: TRBJ1-2
CDR3aa: CASRRTGQTGHGYTF

v_gene: TRBV7-2
j_gene: TRBJ2-7
CDR3aa: CASSLVIWGWPNYEQYF

v_gene: TRBV7-2
j_gene: TRBJ1-1
CDR3aa: CASRYTGQGQTEAFF

v_gene: TRBV12-3/TRBV12-4
j_gene: TRBJ2-2
CDR3aa: CASSSPDWDLTGELFF